This T cell receptor (beta chain) was recovered during a study of T cells after yellow fever vaccination. Study-wide results and limits: Post-booster repertoires again held most primary-vaccination clones (about 95% CD4, roughly 88% CD8). Some clonotypes were seen in both the CD4 and the CD8 compartments. These made up a small share and likely arose from convergent recombination. Faster peaking, at day 5 versus 15, marked a secondary response that was weaker.

CDR3 length: 13 amino acids. The V gene's germline CDR1 is SGHTA and CDR2 FQGTGA. V lost 4 bases to trimming and J lost 13 bases, with 19 bases between them. Researchers made TCR cDNA using 5'RACE template switching, and this step added a universal primer site and UMIs. TCRdb analysed the 5' RACE reads with MiXCR anew, one entry per CDR3 protein. Of about 250,000 distinct CDR3 sequences listed, more than 3.5% are singletons. As to this clonotype: Its matching antigen is unknown.

The gene calls are TRBV7-3 and TRBJ2-5; TRBD1 might be the D (6 bases). This clonotype was obtained from a young man who received the YFV17D yellow fever vaccine. Material: PBMCs, obtained 15 days after the yellow fever booster vaccination. CDR3 nucleotides: TGTGCCAGCAGCTCCCCGGACAGTCCTTCCCGGTACTTC. Encoded protein: CASSSPDSPSRYF.